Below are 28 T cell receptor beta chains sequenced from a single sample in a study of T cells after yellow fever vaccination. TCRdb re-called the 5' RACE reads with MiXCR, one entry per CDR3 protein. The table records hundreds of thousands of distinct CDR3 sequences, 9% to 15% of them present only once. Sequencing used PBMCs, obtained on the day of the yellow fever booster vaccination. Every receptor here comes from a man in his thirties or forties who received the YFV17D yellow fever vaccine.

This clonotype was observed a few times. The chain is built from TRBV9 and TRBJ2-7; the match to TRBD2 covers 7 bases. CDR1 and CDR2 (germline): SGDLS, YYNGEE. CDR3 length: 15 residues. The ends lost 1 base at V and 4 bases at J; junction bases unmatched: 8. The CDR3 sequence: CASSVSASGEYEQYF. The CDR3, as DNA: TGTGCCAGCAGCGTATCGGCTAGCGGAGAATACGAGCAGTACTTC.

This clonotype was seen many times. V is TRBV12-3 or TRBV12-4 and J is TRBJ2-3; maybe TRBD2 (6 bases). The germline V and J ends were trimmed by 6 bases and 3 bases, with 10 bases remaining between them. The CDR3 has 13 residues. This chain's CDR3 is CASRRTNTDTQYF. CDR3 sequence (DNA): TGTGCCAGCAGACGGACTAATACAGATACGCAGTATTTT.

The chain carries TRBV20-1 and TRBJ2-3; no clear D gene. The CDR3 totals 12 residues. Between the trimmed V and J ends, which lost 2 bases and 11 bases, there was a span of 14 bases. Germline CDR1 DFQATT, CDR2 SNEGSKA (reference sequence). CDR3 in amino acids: CSARLSDPKQYF. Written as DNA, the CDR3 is TGCAGTGCTAGATTATCGGACCCTAAGCAGTATTTT.

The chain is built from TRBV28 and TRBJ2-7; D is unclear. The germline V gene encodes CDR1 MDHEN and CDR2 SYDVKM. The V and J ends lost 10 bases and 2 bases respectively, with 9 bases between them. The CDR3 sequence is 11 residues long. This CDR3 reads CATGSPYEQYF. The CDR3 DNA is TGTGCCACAGGCTCCCCCTACGAGCAGTACTTC.

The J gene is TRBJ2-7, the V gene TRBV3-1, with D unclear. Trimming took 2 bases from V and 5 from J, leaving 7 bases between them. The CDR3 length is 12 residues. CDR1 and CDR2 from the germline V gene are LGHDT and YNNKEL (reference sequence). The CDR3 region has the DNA TGTGCCAGCAGCCAATTACGGGACGAGCAGTACTTC. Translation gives CASSQLRDEQYF.

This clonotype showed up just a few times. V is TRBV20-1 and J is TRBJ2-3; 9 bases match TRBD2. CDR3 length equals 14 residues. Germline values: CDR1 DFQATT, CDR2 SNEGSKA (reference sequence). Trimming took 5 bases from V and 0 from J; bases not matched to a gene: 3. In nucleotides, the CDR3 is TGCAGTGCTCACCTAGCGGGAAGCACAGATACGCAGTATTTT. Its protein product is CSAHLAGSTDTQYF.

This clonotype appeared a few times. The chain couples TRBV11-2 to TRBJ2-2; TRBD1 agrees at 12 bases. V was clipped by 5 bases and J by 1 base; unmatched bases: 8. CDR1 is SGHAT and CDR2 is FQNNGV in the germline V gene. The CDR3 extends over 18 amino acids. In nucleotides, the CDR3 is TGTGCCAGCAGCCTCTCCGGGACAGGGGGCAAGAACACCGGGGAGCTGTTTTTT. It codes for CASSLSGTGGKNTGELFF.

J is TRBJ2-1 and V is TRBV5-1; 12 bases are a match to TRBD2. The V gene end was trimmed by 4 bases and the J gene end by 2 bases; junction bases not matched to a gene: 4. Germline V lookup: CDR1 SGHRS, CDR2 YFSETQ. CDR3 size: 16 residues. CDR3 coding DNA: TGCGCCAGCAGCCACCCTAGCGGGAGGGCCTACAATGAGCAGTTCTTC. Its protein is CASSHPSGRAYNEQFF.

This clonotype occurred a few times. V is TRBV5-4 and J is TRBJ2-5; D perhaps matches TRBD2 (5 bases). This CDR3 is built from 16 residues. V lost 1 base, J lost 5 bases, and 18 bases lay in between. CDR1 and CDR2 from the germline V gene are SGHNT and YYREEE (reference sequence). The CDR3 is CASSLFIGSGVETQYF. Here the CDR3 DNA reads TGTGCCAGCAGCTTGTTTATTGGGAGTGGTGTTGAGACCCAGTACTTC.

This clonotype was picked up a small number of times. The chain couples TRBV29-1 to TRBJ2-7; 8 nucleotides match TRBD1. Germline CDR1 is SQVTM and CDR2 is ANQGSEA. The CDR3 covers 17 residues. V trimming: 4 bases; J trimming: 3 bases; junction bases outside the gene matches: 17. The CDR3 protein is CSVVPLRRGRNLYEQYF. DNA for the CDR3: TGCAGCGTTGTACCCCTGCGCAGGGGGCGCAACCTCTACGAGCAGTACTTC.

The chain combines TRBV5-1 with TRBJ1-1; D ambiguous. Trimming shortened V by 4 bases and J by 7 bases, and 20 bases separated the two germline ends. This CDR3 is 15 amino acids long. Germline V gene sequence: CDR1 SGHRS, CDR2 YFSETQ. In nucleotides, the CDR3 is TGCGCCAGCAGCCCACGGGCAAGCGGGCCCTTTGAAGCTTTCTTT. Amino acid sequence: CASSPRASGPFEAFF.

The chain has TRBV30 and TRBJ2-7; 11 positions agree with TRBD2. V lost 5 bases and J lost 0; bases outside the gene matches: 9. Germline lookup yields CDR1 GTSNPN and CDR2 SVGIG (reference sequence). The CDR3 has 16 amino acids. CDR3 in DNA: TGTGCCTGGGGTTATCCTAGCGGGAGGTTCTCCTACGAGCAGTACTTC. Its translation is CAWGYPSGRFSYEQYF.

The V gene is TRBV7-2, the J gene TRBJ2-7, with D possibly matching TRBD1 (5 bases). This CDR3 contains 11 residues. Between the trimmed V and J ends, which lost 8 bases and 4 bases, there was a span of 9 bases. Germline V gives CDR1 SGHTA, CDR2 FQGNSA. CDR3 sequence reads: CASAGRYEQYF. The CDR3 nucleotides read TGTGCCAGCGCAGGGCGATACGAGCAGTACTTC. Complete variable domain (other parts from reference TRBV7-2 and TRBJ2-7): GAGVSQSPSNKVTEKGKDVELRCDPISGHTALYWYRQSLGQGLEFLIYFQGNSAPDKSGLPSDRFSAERTGGSVSTLTIQRTQQEDSAVYLCASAGRYEQYFGPGTRLTVT.

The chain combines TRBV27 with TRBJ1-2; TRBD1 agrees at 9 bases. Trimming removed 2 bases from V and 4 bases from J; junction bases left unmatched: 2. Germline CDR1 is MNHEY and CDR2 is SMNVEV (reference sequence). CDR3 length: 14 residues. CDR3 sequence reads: CASSLQDRGYGYTF. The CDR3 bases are TGTGCCAGCAGTTTACAGGACAGGGGCTATGGCTACACCTTC.

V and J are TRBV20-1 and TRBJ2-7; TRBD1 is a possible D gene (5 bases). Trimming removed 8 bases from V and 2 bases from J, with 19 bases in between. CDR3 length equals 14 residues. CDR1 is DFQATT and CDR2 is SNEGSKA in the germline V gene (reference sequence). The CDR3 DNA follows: TGCAGTTGCACAGGAACGGGTAACACCTACGAGCAGTACTTC. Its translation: CSCTGTGNTYEQYF.

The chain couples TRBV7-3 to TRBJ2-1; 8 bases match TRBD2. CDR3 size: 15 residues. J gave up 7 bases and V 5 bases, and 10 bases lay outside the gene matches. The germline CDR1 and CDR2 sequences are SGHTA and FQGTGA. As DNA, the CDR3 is TGTGCCAGCAGCACCCGCCGGGAGGGTGGAAATGAGCAGTTCTTC. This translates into CASSTRREGGNEQFF. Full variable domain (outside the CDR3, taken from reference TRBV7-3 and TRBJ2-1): GAGVSQTPSNKVTEKGKYVELRCDPISGHTALYWYRQSLGQGPEFLIYFQGTGAADDSGLPNDRFFAVRPEGSVSTLKIQRTERGDSAVYLCASSTRREGGNEQFFGPGTRLTVL.

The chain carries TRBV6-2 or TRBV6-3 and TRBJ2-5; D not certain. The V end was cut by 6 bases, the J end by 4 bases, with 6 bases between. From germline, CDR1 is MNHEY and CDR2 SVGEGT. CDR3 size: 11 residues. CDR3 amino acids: CASRRTETQYF. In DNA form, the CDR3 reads TGTGCCAGCAGGCGAACAGAGACCCAGTACTTC.

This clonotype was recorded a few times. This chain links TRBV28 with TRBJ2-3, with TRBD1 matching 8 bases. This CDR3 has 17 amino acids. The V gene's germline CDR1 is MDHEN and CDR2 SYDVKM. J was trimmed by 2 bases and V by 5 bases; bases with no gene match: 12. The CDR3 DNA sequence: TGTGCCAGCAGTCCTACCCGGGACAGGTTTTCCACAGATACGCAGTATTTT. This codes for CASSPTRDRFSTDTQYF.

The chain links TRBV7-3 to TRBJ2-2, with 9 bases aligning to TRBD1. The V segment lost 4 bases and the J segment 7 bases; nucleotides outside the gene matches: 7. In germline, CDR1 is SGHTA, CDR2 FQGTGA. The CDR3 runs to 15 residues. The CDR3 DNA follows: TGTGCCAGCAGCTCCCGACAGGGGGAGGTCGGGGAGCTGTTTTTT. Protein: CASSSRQGEVGELFF.

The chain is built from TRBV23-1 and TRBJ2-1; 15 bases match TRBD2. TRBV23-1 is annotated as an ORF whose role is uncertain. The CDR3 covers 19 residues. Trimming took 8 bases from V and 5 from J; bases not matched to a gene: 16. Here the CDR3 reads CASGYRTGLAGGPNNEQFF. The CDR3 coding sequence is TGCGCCAGCGGGTATCGGACCGGACTAGCGGGAGGGCCTAACAATGAGCAGTTCTTC.

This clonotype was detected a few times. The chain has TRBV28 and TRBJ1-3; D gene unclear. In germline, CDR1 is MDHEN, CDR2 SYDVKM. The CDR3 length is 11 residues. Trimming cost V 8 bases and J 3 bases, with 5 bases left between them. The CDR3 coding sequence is TGTGCCAGCTTGTATGGAAACACCATATATTTT. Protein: CASLYGNTIYF. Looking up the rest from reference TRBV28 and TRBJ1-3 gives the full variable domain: DVKVTQSSRYLVKRTGEKVFLECVQDMDHENMFWYRQDPGLGLRLIYFSYDVKMKEKGDIPEGYSVSREKKERFSLILESASTNQTSMYLCASLYGNTIYFGEGSWLTVV.

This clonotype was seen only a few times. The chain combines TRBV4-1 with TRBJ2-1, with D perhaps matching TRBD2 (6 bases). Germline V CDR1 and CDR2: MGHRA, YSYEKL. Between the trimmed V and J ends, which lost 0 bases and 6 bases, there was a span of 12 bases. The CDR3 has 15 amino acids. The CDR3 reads CASSQDLTSLNEQFF. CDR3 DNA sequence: TGCGCCAGCAGCCAAGATCTTACTAGCCTCAATGAGCAGTTCTTC.

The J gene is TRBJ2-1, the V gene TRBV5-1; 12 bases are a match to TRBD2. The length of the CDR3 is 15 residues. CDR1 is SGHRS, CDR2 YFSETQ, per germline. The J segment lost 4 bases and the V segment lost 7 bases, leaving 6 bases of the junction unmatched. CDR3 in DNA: TGCGCCAGCTGCCAGACTAGCGGGAGTTACAATGAGCAGTTCTTC. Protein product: CASCQTSGSYNEQFF.

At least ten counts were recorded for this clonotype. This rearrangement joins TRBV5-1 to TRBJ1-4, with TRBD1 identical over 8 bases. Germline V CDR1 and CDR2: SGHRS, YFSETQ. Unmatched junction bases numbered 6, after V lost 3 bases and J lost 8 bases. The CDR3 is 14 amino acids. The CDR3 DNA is TGCGCCAGCAGCTCCGACAGGGGCGGGGAAAAACTGTTTTTT. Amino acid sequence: CASSSDRGGEKLFF.

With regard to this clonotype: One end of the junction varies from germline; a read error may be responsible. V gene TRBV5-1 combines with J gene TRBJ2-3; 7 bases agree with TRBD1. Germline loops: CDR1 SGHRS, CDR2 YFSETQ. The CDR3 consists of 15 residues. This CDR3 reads CSSSSDRTYTDTQYF. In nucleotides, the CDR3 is TGCTCCAGCAGCTCGGACAGGACTTACACAGATACGCAGTATTTT.

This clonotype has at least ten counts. In nucleotides, the CDR3 is TGCAGTGCCCGGACAATAGCCAAAAACATTCAGTACTTC. This codes for CSARTIAKNIQYF. The V and J genes are TRBV20-1 and TRBJ2-4, with D possibly being TRBD1 (5 bases). Trimming stripped 6 bases from V and 0 bases from J, with 9 bases between. The CDR3 extends over 13 amino acids. The germline V gene has CDR1 DFQATT and CDR2 SNEGSKA (reference sequence).

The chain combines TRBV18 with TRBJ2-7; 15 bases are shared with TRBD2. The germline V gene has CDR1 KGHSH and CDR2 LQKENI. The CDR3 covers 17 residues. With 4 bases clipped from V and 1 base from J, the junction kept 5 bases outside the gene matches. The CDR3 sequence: CASSLGGTSGRSYEQYF. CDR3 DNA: TGTGCCAGCTCACTCGGTGGGACTAGCGGGAGGTCCTACGAGCAGTACTTC. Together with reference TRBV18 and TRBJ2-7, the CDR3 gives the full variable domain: NAGVMQNPRHLVRRRGQEARLRCSPMKGHSHVYWYRQLPEEGLKFMVYLQKENIIDESGMPKERFSAEFPKEGPSILRIQQVVRGDSAAYFCASSLGGTSGRSYEQYFGPGTRLTVT.

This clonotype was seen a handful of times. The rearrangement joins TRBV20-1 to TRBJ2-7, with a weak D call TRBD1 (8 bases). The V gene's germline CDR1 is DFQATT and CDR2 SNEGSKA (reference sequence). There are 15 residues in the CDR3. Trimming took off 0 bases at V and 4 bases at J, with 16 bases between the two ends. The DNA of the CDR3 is TGCAGTGCTAGAGACGCACAGGGGGGGTTTTACGAGCAGTACTTC. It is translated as CSARDAQGGFYEQYF.